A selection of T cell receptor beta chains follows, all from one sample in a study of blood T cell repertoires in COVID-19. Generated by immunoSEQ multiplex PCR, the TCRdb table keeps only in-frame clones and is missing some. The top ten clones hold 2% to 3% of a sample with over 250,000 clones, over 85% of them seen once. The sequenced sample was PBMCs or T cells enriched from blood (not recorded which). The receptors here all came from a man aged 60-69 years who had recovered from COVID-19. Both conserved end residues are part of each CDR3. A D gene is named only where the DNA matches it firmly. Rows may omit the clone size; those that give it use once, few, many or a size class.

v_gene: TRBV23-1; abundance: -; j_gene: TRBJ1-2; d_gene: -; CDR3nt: TGCGCCAGCAGTCGTGGCAGGAACTATGGCTACACCTTC; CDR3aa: CASSRGRNYGYTF
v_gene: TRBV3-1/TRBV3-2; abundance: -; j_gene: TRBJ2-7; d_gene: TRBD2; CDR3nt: TGTGCCAGCAGCCTAAGACTAGCGCAAAACTACGAGCAGTACTTC; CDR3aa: CASSLRLAQNYEQYF
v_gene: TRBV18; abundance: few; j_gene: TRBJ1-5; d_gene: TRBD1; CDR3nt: TGTGCCAGCTCACCTGCGGGGGACAGGAATCAGCCCCAGCATTTT; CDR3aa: CASSPAGDRNQPQHF
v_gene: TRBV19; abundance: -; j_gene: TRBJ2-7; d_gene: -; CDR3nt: TGTGCCAGTAGTATTATGCGGGCCCGGGCAGGTTACGAGCAGTACTTC; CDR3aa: CASSIMRARAGYEQYF
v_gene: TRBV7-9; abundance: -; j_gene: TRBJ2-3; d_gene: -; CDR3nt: TGTGCCAGCGGCAGCGGGAGCACAGATACGCAGTATTTT; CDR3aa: CASGSGSTDTQYF
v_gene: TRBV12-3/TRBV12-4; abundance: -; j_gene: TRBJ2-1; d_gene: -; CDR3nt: TGTGCCAGCAGTAGACTGAGCTACAATGAGCAGTTCTTC; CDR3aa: CASSRLSYNEQFF
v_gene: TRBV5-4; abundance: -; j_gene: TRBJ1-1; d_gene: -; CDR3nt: TGTGCCAGCAGCTTCCGAGAAAAGAACACTGAAGCTTTCTTT; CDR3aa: CASSFREKNTEAFF
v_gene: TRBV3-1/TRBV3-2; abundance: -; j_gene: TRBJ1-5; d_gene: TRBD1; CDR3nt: TGTGCCAGCAGCCGGGGGACAGTCAATCAGCCCCAGCATTTT; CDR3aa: CASSRGTVNQPQHF
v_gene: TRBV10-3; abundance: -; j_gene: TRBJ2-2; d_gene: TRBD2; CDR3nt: TGTGCCATTTCCCTGGGCGGGAGCAACACCGGGGAGCTGTTTTTT; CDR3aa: CAISLGGSNTGELFF
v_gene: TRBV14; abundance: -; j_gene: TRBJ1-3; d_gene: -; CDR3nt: TGTGCCAGCAGCTCACAGCCCATCTCTGGAAACACCATATGTTTT; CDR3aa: CASSSQPISGNTICF
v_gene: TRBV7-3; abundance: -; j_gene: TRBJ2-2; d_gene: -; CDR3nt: TGTGCCAGCAGCTTAACGTCGCGCGGGACCGGGGAGCTGTTTTTT; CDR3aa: CASSLTSRGTGELFF
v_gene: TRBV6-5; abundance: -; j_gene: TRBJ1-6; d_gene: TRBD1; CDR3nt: TGTGCCAGCAGACGGGACAGAGGATATAATTCACCCCTCCACTTT; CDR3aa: CASRRDRGYNSPLHF
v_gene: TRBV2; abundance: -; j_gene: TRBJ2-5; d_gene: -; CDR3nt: TGTGCCAGCAGTGGGGGCGGGCTAGCGAGGCAAGAGACCCAGTACTTC; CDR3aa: CASSGGGLARQETQYF
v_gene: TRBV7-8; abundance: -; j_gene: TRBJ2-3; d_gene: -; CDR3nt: TGTGCCAGCAGCCACATCCGCGGAGCAAGCACAGATACGCAGTATTTT; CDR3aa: CASSHIRGASTDTQYF
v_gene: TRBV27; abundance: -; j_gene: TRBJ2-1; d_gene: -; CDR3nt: TGTGCCAGCAGTTTAAGGTCGGACACCTACAATGAGCAGTTCTTC; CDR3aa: CASSLRSDTYNEQFF
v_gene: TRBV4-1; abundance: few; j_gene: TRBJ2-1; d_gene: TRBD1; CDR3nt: TGCGCCAGCGCCCGCGGGTTTTCCGGGACAGGGACTAATGAGCAGTTCTTC; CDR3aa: CASARGFSGTGTNEQFF
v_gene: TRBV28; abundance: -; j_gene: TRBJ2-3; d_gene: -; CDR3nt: TGTGCCAGCAGTACACCTCCTGATACGCAGTATTTT; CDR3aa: CASSTPPDTQYF
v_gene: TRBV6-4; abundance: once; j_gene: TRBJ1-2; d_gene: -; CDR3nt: TGTGCCAGCAGCGGGCCTGACAGCAATGGGGACTATGGCTACACCTTC; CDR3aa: CASSGPDSNGDYGYTF
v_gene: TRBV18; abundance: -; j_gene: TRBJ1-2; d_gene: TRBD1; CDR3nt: TGTGCCAGCTCACCGATATGGGGGACAGGGCACTATGGCTACACCTTC; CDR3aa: CASSPIWGTGHYGYTF
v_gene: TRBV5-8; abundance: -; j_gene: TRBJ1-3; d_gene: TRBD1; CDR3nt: TGTGCCAGCAGTTATTCCGGGACAGGGCGAAACACCATATATTTT; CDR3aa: CASSYSGTGRNTIYF
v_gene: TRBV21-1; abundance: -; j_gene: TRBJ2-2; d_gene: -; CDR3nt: TGTGCCAGCAGCAAAGCGCGATTATCGGCTGAGGTGGGCGGGGAGCTGTTTTTT; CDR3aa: CASSKARLSAEVGGELFF
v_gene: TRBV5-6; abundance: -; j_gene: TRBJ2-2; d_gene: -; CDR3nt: TGTGCCAGCAGCGGGGCTTCTATCGGGGAGCTGTTTTTT; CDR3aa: CASSGASIGELFF
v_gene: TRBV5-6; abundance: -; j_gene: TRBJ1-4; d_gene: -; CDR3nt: TGTGCCAGCAGCCCGGGTTCAGATGTTTTGGAAAAACTGTTTTTT; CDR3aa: CASSPGSDVLEKLFF
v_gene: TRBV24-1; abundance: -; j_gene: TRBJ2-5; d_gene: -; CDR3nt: TGTGCCACCAGCAAACAGGGTGGACAGACCCAGTACTTC; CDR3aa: CATSKQGGQTQYF
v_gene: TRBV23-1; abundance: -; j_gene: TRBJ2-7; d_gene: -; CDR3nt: TGCGCCAGCAGTCAATACGACACAGCGGAGCCCTACGAGCAGTACTTC; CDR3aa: CASSQYDTAEPYEQYF
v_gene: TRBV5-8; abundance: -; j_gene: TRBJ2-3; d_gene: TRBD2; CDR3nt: TGTGCCAGCACTCGACCACCCCATCTAGCGGGGGCTACAGATACGCAGTATTTT; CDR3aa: CASTRPPHLAGATDTQYF
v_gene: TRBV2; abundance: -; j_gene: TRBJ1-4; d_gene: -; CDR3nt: TGTGCCAGCAGACTTGACGGGACTAATGAAAAACTGTTTTTT; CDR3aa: CASRLDGTNEKLFF
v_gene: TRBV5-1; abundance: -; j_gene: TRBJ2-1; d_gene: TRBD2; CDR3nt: TGCGCCAGCAGCACGGGAGGTCCTTATGAGCAGTTCTTC; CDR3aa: CASSTGGPYEQFF
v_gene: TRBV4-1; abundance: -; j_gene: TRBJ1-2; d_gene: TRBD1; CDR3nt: TGCGCCAGCAGCCGGAGGGACAGGGATTATGGCTACACCTTC; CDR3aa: CASSRRDRDYGYTF
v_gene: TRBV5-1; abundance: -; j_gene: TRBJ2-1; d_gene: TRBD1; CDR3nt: TGCGCCAGCAGCAGAGTAACAGGGGGCATCGAAAATGAGCAGTTCTTC; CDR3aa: CASSRVTGGIENEQFF
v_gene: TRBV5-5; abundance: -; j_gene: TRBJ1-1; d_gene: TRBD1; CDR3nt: TGTGCCAGCAGCCTTAGGACAGGGTGGGATGGAAACACTGAAGCTTTCTTT; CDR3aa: CASSLRTGWDGNTEAFF
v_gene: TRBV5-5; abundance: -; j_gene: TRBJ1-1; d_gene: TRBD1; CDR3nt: TGTGCCAGCAGCTACGGGACAGGGCATACTGAAGCTTTCTTT; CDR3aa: CASSYGTGHTEAFF
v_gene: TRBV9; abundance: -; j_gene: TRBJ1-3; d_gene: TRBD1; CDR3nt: TGTGCCAGCAGCATCGGGACAGTCAACACCATATATTTT; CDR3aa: CASSIGTVNTIYF
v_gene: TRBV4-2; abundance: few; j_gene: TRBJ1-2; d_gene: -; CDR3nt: TGTGCCAGCAGCCTTAAGACCGAGGTTTCCTATGGCTACACCTTC; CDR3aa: CASSLKTEVSYGYTF
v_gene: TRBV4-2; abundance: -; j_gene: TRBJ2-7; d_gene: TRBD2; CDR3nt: TGTGCCAGCAGCCAAGACCGTGGGAGGGTGGGCGAGCAGTACTTC; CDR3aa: CASSQDRGRVGEQYF
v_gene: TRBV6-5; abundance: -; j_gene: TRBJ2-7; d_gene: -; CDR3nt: TGTGCCAGCAGAACGACAGACACCTACGAGCAGTACTTC; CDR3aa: CASRTTDTYEQYF
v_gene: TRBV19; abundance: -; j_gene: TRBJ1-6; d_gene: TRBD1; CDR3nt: TGTGCCAGTAAAGGAGGGGGCGATTATTCACCCCTCCACTTT; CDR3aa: CASKGGGDYSPLHF
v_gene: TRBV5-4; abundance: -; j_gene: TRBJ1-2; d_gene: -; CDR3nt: TGTGCCAGCAGGAAGCCCGATAAGGGCTACACCTTC; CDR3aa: CASRKPDKGYTF
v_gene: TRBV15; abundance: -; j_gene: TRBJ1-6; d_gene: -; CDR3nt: TGTGCCACCAGCAGAGACAGGGAATTTATTTCACCCCTCCACTTT; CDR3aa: CATSRDREFISPLHF
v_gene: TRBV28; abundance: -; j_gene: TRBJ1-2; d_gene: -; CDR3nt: TGTGCCAGTTTGAGGTCAGGGGCGAATGGCTACACCTTC; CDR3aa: CASLRSGANGYTF
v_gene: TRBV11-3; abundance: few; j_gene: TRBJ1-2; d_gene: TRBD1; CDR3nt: TGTGCCAGCAGCTTAGAGGGGAGACAGGGACAATATGGCTACACCTTC; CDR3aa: CASSLEGRQGQYGYTF
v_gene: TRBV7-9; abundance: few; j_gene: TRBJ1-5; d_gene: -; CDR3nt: TGTGCCAGCAGCTTAGGAGATCAGCCCCAGCATTTT; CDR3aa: CASSLGDQPQHF
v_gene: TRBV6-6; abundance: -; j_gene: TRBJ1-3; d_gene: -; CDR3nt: TGTGCCAGCAGTTACGATACAGGGGGAAACACCATATATTTT; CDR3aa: CASSYDTGGNTIYF
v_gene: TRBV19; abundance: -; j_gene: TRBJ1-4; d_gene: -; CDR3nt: TGTGCCAGTAGTATATCCGGGTTGGTTAATGAAAAACTGTTTTTT; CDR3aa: CASSISGLVNEKLFF